The rows below give T cell receptor beta chains drawn from one sample of a study of Ad26.COV2.S vaccination and SARS-CoV-2 variants. Data came from immunoSEQ multiplex PCR; TCRdb stores just in-frame clones and leaves some out. In the table there are 180,000 or so clones, around 88% of which are singletons. This material consisted of peripheral blood, taken after recovery from COVID-19. The receptors originated from a human donor who had recovered from COVID-19. Both conserved end residues are part of each CDR3. The D gene is left open where the match is weak. Clone size, where shown, is once, few, many, or a class for clones that have expanded.

clone_size j_call d_call v_call cdr3_aa cdr3_nt
NA TRBJ1-3 TRBD1 TRBV4-1 CASSRDRGGNTIYF TGCGCCAGCAGCCGAGACAGGGGGGGAAACACCATATATTTT
NA TRBJ2-1 NA TRBV7-9 CASSKTAIGYNEQFF TGTGCCAGCTCCAAGACCGCCATTGGCTACAATGAGCAGTTCTTC
NA TRBJ2-3 NA TRBV5-1 CASSSRLASTDTQYF TGCGCCAGCAGCTCAAGACTCGCTAGCACAGATACGCAGTATTTT
NA TRBJ1-1 TRBD1 TRBV5-5 CASSGGDRAAFF TGTGCCAGCAGTGGGGGGGACAGGGCAGCTTTCTTT
once TRBJ1-2 NA TRBV30 CAWSVPSGGGSYGYTF TGTGCCTGGAGTGTACCGTCGGGGGGGGGAAGCTATGGCTACACCTTC
NA TRBJ2-5 NA TRBV6-5 CASSYSGAGQETQYF TGTGCCAGCAGTTACTCGGGAGCAGGACAAGAGACCCAGTACTTC
NA TRBJ2-3 TRBD1 TRBV5-1 CASSLRRGHASTDTQYF TGCGCCAGCAGCTTGAGAAGGGGGCACGCTAGCACAGATACGCAGTATTTT
NA TRBJ2-6 NA TRBV27 CASSPRGRSGANVLTF TGTGCCAGCAGCCCCCGGGGAAGATCTGGGGCCAACGTCCTGACTTTC
NA TRBJ1-5 NA TRBV7-8 CASSLQGVRGPQHF TGTGCCAGCAGCTTACAAGGGGTCCGGGGGCCCCAGCATTTT
NA TRBJ1-4 NA TRBV30 CAWSWGSVGEKLFF TGTGCCTGGAGTTGGGGGTCCGTCGGTGAAAAACTGTTTTTT
NA TRBJ1-5 NA TRBV19 CASSFLNQPQHF TGTGCCAGTAGTTTCCTCAATCAGCCCCAGCATTTT
NA TRBJ1-6 TRBD1 TRBV28 CASSSGTANSPLHF TGTGCCAGCAGTTCCGGGACAGCGAATTCACCCCTCCACTTT
NA TRBJ2-5 NA TRBV9 CASSVGPPQETQYF TGTGCCAGCAGCGTAGGCCCTCCGCAAGAGACCCAGTACTTC
NA TRBJ2-4 NA TRBV6-5 CATGQLVAKNIQYF TGTGCCACTGGACAGCTCGTTGCGAAAAACATTCAGTACTTC
NA TRBJ2-7 NA TRBV29-1 CSVAGNYEQYF TGCAGCGTTGCGGGGAACTACGAGCAGTACTTC
NA TRBJ2-3 TRBD2 TRBV6-4 CASSSSGWGDTQYF TGTGCCAGCAGCTCTAGCGGGTGGGGAGATACGCAGTATTTT
NA TRBJ1-3 NA TRBV4-1 CASSQDRESGNTIYF TGCGCCAGCAGCCAAGATCGAGAGTCTGGAAACACCATATATTTT
NA TRBJ2-7 NA TRBV14 CASSQRASYEQYF TGTGCCAGCAGCCAGCGGGCATCCTACGAGCAGTACTTC
NA TRBJ2-5 TRBD1 TRBV5-1 CASSRGRETQYF TGCGCCAGCAGCAGGGGGCGGGAGACCCAGTACTTC
once TRBJ2-3 TRBD1 TRBV5-1 CASSLGWRSTGERTDTQYF TGCGCCAGCAGCTTGGGTTGGAGAAGTACAGGGGAACGCACAGATACGCAGTATTTT
NA TRBJ1-6 NA TRBV28 CASTAGSPDNSPLHF TGTGCCAGCACCGCCGGCAGCCCCGATAATTCACCCCTCCACTTT
NA TRBJ1-2 NA TRBV28 CASRGYGYTF TGTGCCAGCAGGGGATATGGCTACACCTTC
NA TRBJ1-1 NA TRBV6-5 CASSYSRYQKAFF TGTGCCAGCAGTTACTCCAGGTACCAAAAAGCTTTCTTT
once TRBJ2-5 NA TRBV27 CASSPIGTVETQYF TGTGCCAGCAGTCCTATCGGGACTGTAGAGACCCAGTACTTC
NA TRBJ2-1 NA TRBV3-1/TRBV3-2 CASSQGQKANEQFF TGTGCCAGCAGCCAAGGCCAAAAGGCCAATGAGCAGTTCTTC
NA TRBJ2-1 TRBD2 TRBV11-2 CASSFRLAGGNEQFF TGTGCCAGCAGCTTCCGACTAGCGGGGGGGAATGAGCAGTTCTTC
NA TRBJ2-5 TRBD1 TRBV24-1 CATSDPGQGASETQYF TGTGCCACCAGTGATCCGGGACAGGGGGCTTCGGAGACCCAGTACTTC
NA TRBJ2-1 NA TRBV6-6 CASSRVRDNEQFF TGTGCCAGCAGCCGGGTCAGGGACAATGAGCAGTTCTTC
NA TRBJ2-1 NA TRBV10-3 CAISDQRLSGPNEQFF TGTGCCATCAGTGACCAAAGACTAAGTGGCCCCAATGAGCAGTTCTTC
NA TRBJ1-2 TRBD1 TRBV7-2 CASSLDRGLIGYTF TGTGCCAGCAGCTTAGACAGGGGGCTGATTGGCTACACCTTC
once TRBJ2-2 NA TRBV2 CASSALGGAGTGELFF TGTGCCAGCAGTGCCCTCGGAGGGGCAGGCACCGGGGAGCTGTTTTTT
NA TRBJ2-5 NA TRBV20-1 CSARKETQYF TGCAGTGCTAGAAAAGAGACCCAGTACTTC
NA TRBJ2-6 NA TRBV4-1 CASSPRGTGANVLTF TGCGCCAGCAGCCCCCGTGGAACTGGGGCCAACGTCCTGACTTTC
NA TRBJ2-5 NA TRBV5-1 CASSLDGGLRETQYF TGCGCCAGCAGCTTGGATGGGGGACTTCGAGAGACCCAGTACTTC
NA TRBJ1-1 NA TRBV18 CASSPKTADTEAFF TGTGCCAGCTCACCTAAGACAGCCGACACTGAAGCTTTCTTT
NA TRBJ2-5 TRBD1 TRBV7-3 CASSQGQGLQETQYF TGTGCCAGCAGCCAGGGACAGGGGTTACAAGAGACCCAGTACTTC